This T cell receptor (beta chain) derives from a study of cytomegalovirus exposure and HLA in healthy donors. This clone was picked up a small number of times. The germline CDR1 and CDR2 sequences are MNHNS and SASEGT. The CDR3 contains 15 residues. Trimming removed 2 bases at V and 0 bases at J, with 11 bases between. The PCR had 60 Vbeta and 13 Jbeta primers. TCRdb keeps only in-frame clones here, not all; method: immunoSEQ multiplex PCR. The sample comprises tens of thousands of clones, around 84% of which are singletons, and roughly 5.7% rests with the top ten. The chain employs TRBV6-1 and TRBJ2-7, with D unclear. The sequence was collected from a male donor in good health and CMV-seronegative. Material for sequencing was PBMCs. CDR3 DNA sequence: TGTGCCAGCAGTGAATCCCCTGCGAGCTCCTACGAGCAGTACTTC. It specifies CASSESPASSYEQYF.